The sequence of this T cell receptor beta chain was determined in a study of blood T cell repertoires in COVID-19. Original processing notes: Nucleated cell number was recorded as an estimate derived from reference gene primer amplification. TCRdb keeps only in-frame clones here, not all; method: immunoSEQ multiplex PCR. That table supplies the V and J calls and clone size; D and trimming were determined from the DNA. The repertoire holds approximately 310,000 clones, with roughly 90% as singletons. CDR1 is SEHNR, CDR2 FQNEAQ, per germline (reference sequence). With V trimmed by 3 bases and J by 12 bases, 22 bases remained unmatched. This CDR3 has 17 residues. The cohort comprised adults aged roughly 18 to 95 years residing in approximately 22 US areas. Clinical history reported by participants formed the basis on which cohorts were assigned. Symptom resolution, clearance, or two negative PCRs marked the recovered donors of Cohort 3.

Sequencing was carried out using PBMCs or T cells enriched from blood (not recorded which). The sequence came from a man between 60 and 75 years old who had recovered from COVID-19. This rearrangement joins TRBV7-9 to TRBJ2-7; 8 nucleotides line up with TRBD2. The CDR3: CASSFGGGGHRHPVRYF. The CDR3 DNA follows: TGTGCCAGCAGCTTCGGGGGCGGGGGGCACCGACATCCAGTGCGGTACTTC.